This record concerns one T cell receptor (beta chain) sequence. What it binds is not known. The germline V gene encodes CDR1 SEHNR and CDR2 FQNEAQ (reference sequence). Trimming shortened V by 11 bases and J by 2 bases, and 15 bases separated the two germline ends. CDR3 length: 14 residues. The PCR made use of 60 Vbeta and 13 Jbeta primers. Clones were sequenced by immunoSEQ multiplex PCR, and TCRdb holds only the in-frame ones, with some missing. In the table there are around 300,000 clones, 72% of which are singletons. This sample was taken from a study of cytomegalovirus exposure and HLA in healthy donors. Regarding the study as a whole: Immune exposure data for these donors was limited to CMV serostatus. Looking again later, the authors saw that most CMV-associated TCR beta chains seemed HLA-restricted.

The J gene is TRBJ2-2, the V gene TRBV7-9; no reliable D call. The sample comprised PBMCs. This clonotype originated in a female donor in good health and CMV-seronegative. The CDR3 loop is CAADRRGNTGELFF. CDR3 in DNA: TGTGCCGCGGATCGGCGCGGCAACACCGGGGAGCTGTTTTTT.